The rows below give T cell receptor beta chains drawn from one sample of a study of PD-L1 blockade in urothelial cancer. Sequencing was performed with immunoSEQ multiplex PCR; in TCRdb, only in-frame clones are kept and a portion is missing. Among 53,000 or so clones listed, around 90% were seen once. The material was PBMCs, obtained around atezolizumab (anti-PD-L1) treatment. The receptors stem from a man between 60 and 75 years old with urothelial cancer. CDR3s include the opening cysteine and the closing phenylalanine or tryptophan. The order of the fields is J gene, D gene, clone size, V gene, CDR3 protein, CDR3 DNA. D genes are given only for firm matches. Rows may omit the clone size; those that give it use once, few, many or a size class.

J gene: TRBJ2-7
D gene: .
clone size: .
V gene: TRBV5-4
CDR3 protein: CASSWIAAGTYEQYF
CDR3 DNA: TGTGCCAGCAGCTGGATTGCAGCAGGTACCTACGAGCAGTACTTC

J gene: TRBJ2-5
D gene: .
clone size: .
V gene: TRBV30
CDR3 protein: CAWSRGTETQYF
CDR3 DNA: TGTGCCTGGAGTCGGGGGACGGAGACCCAGTACTTC

J gene: TRBJ1-2
D gene: .
clone size: few
V gene: TRBV28
CDR3 protein: CASSLLTGYGYTF
CDR3 DNA: TGTGCCAGCAGCCTCCTCACCGGCTATGGCTACACCTTC

J gene: TRBJ2-2
D gene: .
clone size: .
V gene: TRBV7-2
CDR3 protein: CASSLSNGGTNTGELFF
CDR3 DNA: TGTGCCAGCAGCTTAAGTAATGGCGGGACGAACACCGGGGAGCTGTTTTTT

J gene: TRBJ2-1
D gene: .
clone size: .
V gene: TRBV7-9
CDR3 protein: CASSLRELAYNEQFF
CDR3 DNA: TGTGCCAGCAGCTTGAGGGAATTGGCCTACAATGAGCAGTTCTTC

J gene: TRBJ1-1
D gene: TRBD1
clone size: .
V gene: TRBV27
CDR3 protein: CASVPTGGKNTEAFF
CDR3 DNA: TGTGCCAGCGTCCCTACAGGGGGTAAGAACACTGAAGCTTTCTTT

J gene: TRBJ2-7
D gene: .
clone size: .
V gene: TRBV11-2
CDR3 protein: CASSLGQVRYEQYF
CDR3 DNA: TGTGCCAGCAGCTTAGGTCAGGTCAGGTACGAGCAGTACTTC

J gene: TRBJ2-7
D gene: .
clone size: .
V gene: TRBV7-9
CDR3 protein: CASSLNLGMSSYEQYF
CDR3 DNA: TGTGCCAGCAGCTTAAATCTCGGGATGAGCTCCTACGAGCAGTACTTC

J gene: TRBJ2-5
D gene: .
clone size: .
V gene: TRBV7-9
CDR3 protein: CASSWTPNNQETQYF
CDR3 DNA: TGTGCCAGCAGCTGGACACCGAATAACCAAGAGACCCAGTACTTC

J gene: TRBJ1-1
D gene: .
clone size: .
V gene: TRBV6-1
CDR3 protein: CASSLEGLNTEAFF
CDR3 DNA: TGTGCCAGCAGTCTCGAGGGCCTGAACACTGAAGCTTTCTTT

J gene: TRBJ2-3
D gene: TRBD2
clone size: .
V gene: TRBV11-3
CDR3 protein: CASSTSGTRDSDTQYF
CDR3 DNA: TGTGCCAGCAGCACCTCCGGGACTAGAGATTCAGATACGCAGTATTTT

J gene: TRBJ2-6
D gene: TRBD1
clone size: .
V gene: TRBV11-3
CDR3 protein: CASSLVGQGGTGANVLTF
CDR3 DNA: TGTGCCAGCAGCTTAGTGGGACAGGGGGGCACTGGGGCCAACGTCCTGACTTTC

J gene: TRBJ1-1
D gene: TRBD1
clone size: .
V gene: TRBV6-5
CDR3 protein: CASSQGGDTEAFF
CDR3 DNA: TGTGCCAGCAGTCAGGGGGGTGACACTGAAGCTTTCTTT

J gene: TRBJ1-3
D gene: .
clone size: .
V gene: TRBV14
CDR3 protein: CASSQDRGNTIYF
CDR3 DNA: TGTGCCAGCAGCCAAGATCGGGGAAACACCATATATTTT

J gene: TRBJ2-1
D gene: .
clone size: .
V gene: TRBV27
CDR3 protein: CASRFFDRGQFF
CDR3 DNA: TGTGCCAGCAGGTTCTTCGACCGGGGGCAGTTCTTC

J gene: TRBJ1-1
D gene: TRBD1
clone size: .
V gene: TRBV20-1
CDR3 protein: CSAKTGLEAFF
CDR3 DNA: TGCAGTGCTAAGACAGGGCTTGAAGCTTTCTTT

J gene: TRBJ2-2
D gene: TRBD2
clone size: once
V gene: TRBV4-1
CDR3 protein: CASSQTASGLAGGGELFF
CDR3 DNA: TGCGCCAGCAGCCAAACCGCCTCCGGACTAGCGGGAGGGGGGGAGCTGTTTTTT

J gene: TRBJ2-7
D gene: .
clone size: .
V gene: TRBV28
CDR3 protein: CASSDYRGEQYF
CDR3 DNA: TGTGCCAGCAGTGACTATCGAGGGGAGCAGTACTTC

J gene: TRBJ2-4
D gene: .
clone size: .
V gene: TRBV28
CDR3 protein: CASSPGTLAKNIQYF
CDR3 DNA: TGTGCCAGCAGCCCAGGCACTCTAGCCAAAAACATTCAGTACTTC

J gene: TRBJ2-7
D gene: .
clone size: .
V gene: TRBV27
CDR3 protein: CASSPPRGLSYEQYF
CDR3 DNA: TGTGCCAGCAGCCCCCCACGAGGCCTCTCCTACGAGCAGTACTTC

J gene: TRBJ1-1
D gene: TRBD1
clone size: .
V gene: TRBV5-1
CDR3 protein: CASSSGQGRSAEAFF
CDR3 DNA: TGCGCCAGCAGCTCCGGACAGGGAAGAAGCGCTGAAGCTTTCTTT

J gene: TRBJ2-5
D gene: TRBD2
clone size: .
V gene: TRBV5-1
CDR3 protein: CASSLAGGSETQYF
CDR3 DNA: TGCGCCAGCAGCTTGGCCGGCGGGAGTGAGACCCAGTACTTC

J gene: TRBJ2-5
D gene: TRBD2
clone size: .
V gene: TRBV5-5
CDR3 protein: CASSLWASGGGGGETQYF
CDR3 DNA: TGTGCCAGCAGCTTGTGGGCTAGCGGGGGTGGAGGGGGAGAGACCCAGTACTTC

J gene: TRBJ1-2
D gene: TRBD1
clone size: .
V gene: TRBV18
CDR3 protein: CASSRDREAGYTF
CDR3 DNA: TGTGCCAGCTCACGGGACAGGGAGGCTGGCTACACCTTC

J gene: TRBJ1-6
D gene: TRBD1
clone size: .
V gene: TRBV6-1
CDR3 protein: CASSERTGGGSSPLHF
CDR3 DNA: TGTGCCAGCAGTGAAAGGACAGGGGGAGGTAGTTCACCCCTCCACTTT

J gene: TRBJ2-2
D gene: TRBD2
clone size: .
V gene: TRBV13
CDR3 protein: CASSPTPGLGTGELFF
CDR3 DNA: TGTGCCAGCAGCCCAACACCGGGACTAGGCACCGGGGAGCTGTTTTTT

J gene: TRBJ1-5
D gene: .
clone size: .
V gene: TRBV27
CDR3 protein: CASSLTGQGPQHF
CDR3 DNA: TGTGCCAGCAGCCTTACAGGGCAGGGTCCCCAGCATTTT

J gene: TRBJ1-5
D gene: .
clone size: few
V gene: TRBV30
CDR3 protein: CAWTGQPNQPQHF
CDR3 DNA: TGTGCCTGGACCGGACAGCCCAATCAGCCCCAGCATTTT

J gene: TRBJ2-1
D gene: TRBD2
clone size: .
V gene: TRBV19
CDR3 protein: CASSIWGGLYNEQFF
CDR3 DNA: TGTGCCAGTAGTATCTGGGGGGGACTTTACAATGAGCAGTTCTTC

J gene: TRBJ2-3
D gene: .
clone size: .
V gene: TRBV28
CDR3 protein: CASSFHSTSVTADTQYF
CDR3 DNA: TGTGCCAGCAGTTTTCACTCCACGAGCGTCACGGCAGATACGCAGTATTTT

J gene: TRBJ1-2
D gene: TRBD1
clone size: .
V gene: TRBV10-3
CDR3 protein: CAIETGGSGYTF
CDR3 DNA: TGTGCCATAGAGACAGGGGGCAGTGGCTACACCTTC

J gene: TRBJ2-5
D gene: TRBD2
clone size: .
V gene: TRBV9
CDR3 protein: CASSGFGGGDQETQYF
CDR3 DNA: TGTGCCAGCAGCGGCTTCGGGGGAGGGGACCAAGAGACCCAGTACTTC

J gene: TRBJ1-1
D gene: .
clone size: .
V gene: TRBV18
CDR3 protein: CASSPPDKNTEAFF
CDR3 DNA: TGTGCCAGCTCACCACCGGACAAGAACACTGAAGCTTTCTTT

J gene: TRBJ2-5
D gene: .
clone size: .
V gene: TRBV12-5
CDR3 protein: CASGMASFATQYF
CDR3 DNA: TGTGCTAGTGGGATGGCTAGCTTTGCGACCCAGTACTTC

J gene: TRBJ2-3
D gene: .
clone size: .
V gene: TRBV6-6
CDR3 protein: CASSLGSGALTDTQYF
CDR3 DNA: TGTGCCAGCAGCCTCGGGAGTGGGGCTCTCACAGATACGCAGTATTTT

J gene: TRBJ1-1
D gene: .
clone size: .
V gene: TRBV28
CDR3 protein: CASSRVEAFF
CDR3 DNA: TGTGCCAGCAGCCGCGTCGAAGCTTTCTTT

J gene: TRBJ2-2
D gene: TRBD2
clone size: .
V gene: TRBV29-1
CDR3 protein: CSVGRTSGGSGTGELFF
CDR3 DNA: TGCAGCGTTGGGAGGACTAGCGGGGGAAGCGGCACCGGGGAGCTGTTTTTT

J gene: TRBJ1-6
D gene: .
clone size: .
V gene: TRBV10-2
CDR3 protein: CASSLTRLNSPLHF
CDR3 DNA: TGCGCCAGCAGTTTGACCCGACTTAATTCACCCCTCCACTTT

J gene: TRBJ1-5
D gene: .
clone size: .
V gene: TRBV6-5
CDR3 protein: CASSYSIKGNQPQHF
CDR3 DNA: TGTGCCAGCAGTTACTCGATCAAGGGGAATCAGCCCCAGCATTTT

J gene: TRBJ2-7
D gene: .
clone size: .
V gene: TRBV5-1
CDR3 protein: CASSLDRELYEQYF
CDR3 DNA: TGCGCCAGCAGCTTGGACAGGGAGCTCTACGAGCAGTACTTC

J gene: TRBJ1-3
D gene: .
clone size: .
V gene: TRBV19
CDR3 protein: CASSQVLRHNTIYF
CDR3 DNA: TGTGCCAGTAGTCAGGTCCTAAGGCATAACACCATATATTTT

J gene: TRBJ2-1
D gene: .
clone size: .
V gene: TRBV21-1
CDR3 protein: CARFQHRNCVSSYNEQFF
CDR3 DNA: TGTGCCCGTTTCCAACACAGGAATTGCGTAAGCTCCTACAATGAGCAGTTCTTC